The 25 T cell receptor beta chains below all came from one sample that was sequenced in a study of cytomegalovirus exposure and HLA in healthy donors. The PCR ran on 60 Vbeta and 13 Jbeta primers. Some clones are missing from TCRdb's copy, which holds only in-frame ones; the method was immunoSEQ multiplex PCR. The top ten hold more than 3% of the sample, which has under 200,000 clones, around 84% seen once. The source material was PBMCs. Receptor source: a man aged 35-49 years in good health and CMV-seropositive.

The genes are TRBV2 and TRBJ1-4; D uncertain. CDR3 length: 14 amino acids. V lost 4 bases, J lost 3 bases, and 9 bases lay in between. Germline V gives CDR1 SNHLY, CDR2 FYNNEI. The chain's CDR3 is CASSVLSSNEKLFF. The CDR3 DNA reads TGTGCCAGCAGTGTGCTGAGTTCTAATGAAAAACTGTTTTTT.

In its sample, this clone was seen once. This rearrangement joins TRBV28 to TRBJ2-4, with D possibly TRBD1 on 6 matching bases. The CDR3 is 16 amino acids. Germline CDR1 and CDR2: MDHEN and SYDVKM. V was shortened by 5 bases and J by 1 base, with 15 bases between the two germline ends. The CDR3 loop is CASSQQGRLAKNIQYF. DNA for the CDR3: TGTGCCAGCAGTCAACAGGGAAGGTTGGCCAAAAACATTCAGTACTTC.

This rearrangement joins TRBV7-2 to TRBJ2-5; the D gene is possibly TRBD1 (5 bases). Trimming cost V 2 bases and J 5 bases, with 15 bases left between them. The V gene's germline CDR1 is SGHTA and CDR2 FQGNSA. There are 15 residues in the CDR3. Written as DNA, the CDR3 is TGTGCCAGCAGCTTATCAGGGATCGAATCGGAGACCCAGTACTTC. As protein: CASSLSGIESETQYF.

The V call is TRBV27, the J call TRBJ1-3; perhaps TRBD1 as D (5 bases). Germline assignment: CDR1 MNHEY and CDR2 SMNVEV (reference sequence). This CDR3 comprises 15 residues. V lost 5 bases and J lost 1, with 12 bases in between. CDR3 amino acids: CASSPDGGSGNTIYF. In DNA form, the CDR3 reads TGTGCCAGCAGTCCCGATGGGGGGTCTGGAAACACCATATATTTT.

CDR3 bases: TGCGCCAGCAGCTTTTTAACGCAGGCCACCGGGGAGCTGTTTTTT. It yields the protein CASSFLTQATGELFF. The rearrangement links TRBV5-1 to TRBJ2-2, with D unresolved. CDR1 is SGHRS, CDR2 YFSETQ, per germline. V gave up 2 bases and J gave up 4 bases, with 12 bases separating them. This CDR3 contains 15 residues.

The chain employs TRBV19 and TRBJ1-5, with TRBD1 identical over 7 bases. J lost 5 bases, V lost 7 bases, and 5 bases had no gene match. Germline V gene data show CDR1 as LNHDA and CDR2 as SQIVND (reference sequence). The CDR3 runs 13 residues. DNA for the CDR3: TGTGCCAGTAATTGGGACAGTTATCAGCCCCAGCATTTT. As protein: CASNWDSYQPQHF. Full variable domain (rest looked up from reference TRBV19 and TRBJ1-5): DGGITQSPKYLFRKEGQNVTLSCEQNLNHDAMYWYRQDPGQGLRLIYYSQIVNDFQKGDIAEGYSVSREKKESFPLTVTSAQKNPTAFYLCASNWDSYQPQHFGDGTRLSIL.

V and J are TRBV4-1 and TRBJ1-4; the D is unclear. The CDR3 is 15 amino acids. With 1 base removed from V and 0 bases from J, the gap between germline ends came to 6 bases. Germline V gene sequence: CDR1 MGHRA, CDR2 YSYEKL. CDR3 nucleotide sequence: TGCGCCAGCAGCCAAGGGCTTGCAACTAATGAAAAACTGTTTTTT. Protein sequence: CASSQGLATNEKLFF.

The V call is TRBV7-9, the J call TRBJ2-7, with D perhaps matching TRBD1 (5 bases). CDR1 is SEHNR, CDR2 FQNEAQ, per germline (reference sequence). The ends were cut back, 1 base at V and 3 bases at J, with 13 bases in the middle. There are 15 residues in the CDR3. CDR3: CASSLGQGTIYEQYF. The CDR3 nucleotides read TGTGCCAGCAGCTTAGGGCAGGGCACGATCTACGAGCAGTACTTC.

This clone is medium-sized by share. This sequence joins TRBV6-1 and TRBJ1-2; TRBD1 aligns across 7 bases. From germline, CDR1 is MNHNS and CDR2 SASEGT. V dropped 3 bases and J dropped 4; count of bases not matched to a gene: 8. CDR3 length: 15 amino acids. The CDR3 bases are TGTGCCAGCAGTGACGGACAGGACCTGGTCTATGGCTACACCTTC. Encoded protein: CASSDGQDLVYGYTF.

This clone was observed a few times. The chain combines TRBV5-6 with TRBJ1-1, with TRBD1 identical over 7 bases. The junction had 14 bases not matched to a gene; V was cut back by 1 base and J by 5 bases. The CDR3 covers 17 residues. Germline V CDR1 and CDR2: SGHDT, YYEEEE. Here the CDR3 reads CASSLWIGGRGYTEAFF. CDR3 coding DNA: TGTGCCAGCAGCTTGTGGATAGGGGGCAGGGGGTATACTGAAGCTTTCTTT. Using reference TRBV5-6 and TRBJ1-1 for the parts outside the CDR3, the full variable domain is DAGVTQSPTHLIKTRGQQVTLRCSPKSGHDTVSWYQQALGQGPQFIFQYYEEEERQRGNFPDRFSGHQFPNYSSELNVNALLLGDSALYLCASSLWIGGRGYTEAFFGQGTRLTVV.

The CDR3 DNA reads as TGTGCCATGAAAAGCGGGGGGGCCGAAACAGATACGCAGTATTTT. This encodes CAMKSGGAETDTQYF. V gene TRBV10-3 combines with J gene TRBJ2-3; 10 bases agree with TRBD2. Germline CDR1 reads ENHRY; CDR2 reads SYGVKD. This CDR3 spans 15 amino acids. The junction had 9 bases not matched to a gene; V was cut back by 9 bases and J by 3 bases.

CDR3 DNA sequence: TGTGCCAGCAGTTTGCCAGGGGGCACCGGGGAGCTGTTTTTT. This gives the protein CASSLPGGTGELFF. The V and J genes are TRBV27 and TRBJ2-2; 7 bases are shared with TRBD1. Germline CDR1 reads MNHEY; CDR2 reads SMNVEV (reference sequence). The ends lost 3 bases at V and 4 bases at J; junction bases unmatched: 2. The CDR3 covers 14 residues.

Comments on this clone: At one of its ends the junction is not consistent with the germline gene, which may arise from a read error. J is TRBJ2-5 and V is TRBV6-5, with TRBD1 identical over 8 bases. This CDR3 contains 15 residues. Germline values: CDR1 MNHEY, CDR2 SVGAGI. In DNA form, the CDR3 reads TGTGCCAGCTCTCGGGGACAGGCGCTCCAAGGGACCCAGTACTTC. This encodes CASSRGQALQGTQYF.

Details on this clone: The same CDR3 can be traced to other DNA sequences in this sample. This chain connects TRBV5-1 to TRBJ2-1; TRBD2 matches 8 bases. The CDR3 contains 14 residues. The junction had 4 bases not matched to a gene; V was cut back by 4 bases and J by 4 bases. CDR1 and CDR2 (germline): SGHRS, YFSETQ. The CDR3: CASSPGGGYNEQFF. CDR3 sequence (DNA): TGCGCCAGCAGCCCGGGGGGGGGATACAATGAGCAGTTCTTC.

The chain combines TRBV18 with TRBJ2-5, with 10 positions matching TRBD1. CDR3 length: 13 residues. CDR1 and CDR2 from the germline V gene are KGHSH and LQKENI. The V and J ends lost 7 bases and 1 base, in that order; junction bases with no gene match: 0. This CDR3 reads CASWTGGQETQYF. CDR3 DNA: TGTGCCAGCTGGACAGGGGGCCAAGAGACCCAGTACTTC.

This clone was counted once. V gene TRBV27 combines with J gene TRBJ1-1; maybe TRBD1 (6 bases). The CDR3 runs to 19 residues. The germline gives CDR1 MNHEY, CDR2 SMNVEV (reference sequence). Trimming removed 0 bases at V and 1 base at J, with 21 bases between. CDR3 in amino acids: CASSLSPRAQDSANTEAFF. CDR3 nucleotide sequence: TGTGCCAGCAGTTTATCTCCTCGGGCCCAGGACAGTGCGAACACTGAAGCTTTCTTT.

The gene calls are TRBV6-5 and TRBJ1-1; no reliable D call. The CDR3 has 14 residues. The V and J ends lost 8 bases and 0 bases respectively, with 13 bases between them. Germline values: CDR1 MNHEY, CDR2 SVGAGI. For the CDR3, the DNA is TGTGCCAGCTATCCAGGACTCATGAACACTGAAGCTTTCTTT. Protein sequence: CASYPGLMNTEAFF.

This clone was seen a handful of times. The chain employs TRBV27 and TRBJ1-6, with TRBD1 matching over 7 bases. Germline V CDR1 and CDR2: MNHEY, SMNVEV (reference sequence). With 5 bases clipped from V and 4 bases from J, the junction kept 11 bases outside the gene matches. The CDR3 is 17 amino acids. This CDR3 is CASSNPTGLVYNSPLHF. The CDR3 nucleotides read TGTGCCAGCAGTAACCCGACAGGGCTGGTTTATAATTCACCCCTCCACTTT.

V gene TRBV7-9 combines with J gene TRBJ2-7; a possible D gene is TRBD1 (5 bases). This CDR3 contains 14 residues. Per germline, CDR1 SEHNR and CDR2 FQNEAQ (reference sequence). V lost 5 bases to trimming and J lost 5 bases, with 16 bases between them. The CDR3 nucleotides are TGTGCCAGCAGCCTCGTGCAGGGCCCCAACGAGCAGTACTTC. Translated, it gives CASSLVQGPNEQYF.

This clone has a handful of counts. V and J are TRBV5-1 and TRBJ2-1; perhaps TRBD1 as D (6 bases). The V and J ends lost 0 bases and 5 bases respectively, with 6 bases between them. The CDR3 runs 13 residues. Per the germline V gene, CDR1 is SGHRS and CDR2 is YFSETQ. The CDR3 is CASSLGTDNEQFF. CDR3 sequence (DNA): TGCGCCAGCAGCTTGGGGACAGACAATGAGCAGTTCTTC.

The CDR3 sequence: CASGADANYGYTF. The CDR3 bases are TGTGCCAGCGGGGCCGACGCTAACTATGGCTACACCTTC. The gene calls are TRBV6-5 and TRBJ1-2, with D maybe TRBD1 (5 bases). CDR3 length: 13 residues. Deletions cut 8 bases from V and 0 bases from J, with 10 bases between. In germline, CDR1 is MNHEY, CDR2 SVGAGI.

The genes are TRBV7-2 and TRBJ2-3, with 13 bases identical to TRBD2. The trim removed 2 bases at V and 4 bases at J, leaving 6 bases unmatched. Germline lookup yields CDR1 SGHTA and CDR2 FQGNSA. This CDR3 comprises 17 residues. The CDR3 here is CASSLTSGGVGADTQYF. CDR3 DNA sequence: TGTGCCAGCAGCTTAACTAGCGGGGGGGTAGGGGCAGATACGCAGTATTTT.

The gene calls are TRBV7-2 and TRBJ2-3, with 9 bases lining up with TRBD1. The CDR3 consists of 14 residues. The J segment lost 1 base and the V segment lost 5 bases, leaving 1 base of the junction unmatched. Germline loops: CDR1 SGHTA, CDR2 FQGNSA. The CDR3 is CASSGQGRTDTQYF. DNA of the CDR3: TGTGCCAGCAGCGGACAGGGGCGCACAGATACGCAGTATTTT.

The chain carries TRBV5-1 and TRBJ2-2, with TRBD2 matching over 14 bases. The CDR3 has 16 amino acids. Germline V gives CDR1 SGHRS, CDR2 YFSETQ. The J segment lost 6 bases and the V segment lost 3 bases, leaving 4 bases of the junction unmatched. CDR3 sequence: CASSSTSGGVPGELFF. CDR3 bases: TGCGCCAGCAGCTCGACTAGCGGGGGGGTGCCCGGGGAGCTGTTTTTT.

This clone turned up a few times. This chain joins TRBV5-1 and TRBJ2-1; TRBD2 is a possible D gene (6 bases). Germline lookup yields CDR1 SGHRS and CDR2 YFSETQ. The CDR3 is 15 residues long. V was cut by 4 bases and J by 8 bases, with 19 bases left in between. This CDR3 reads CASSVDSKPGDEQFF. The CDR3 nucleotides read TGCGCCAGCAGCGTCGACAGCAAACCGGGGGATGAGCAGTTCTTC.